This T cell receptor beta chain emerged from a study of blood T cell repertoires in COVID-19 (dated by TCRdb to 2018 to 2021). For context, the study as a whole: Samples covering the acute and convalescent phases of COVID-19 were provided by collaborators in the United States, Italy and Spain. The prospective study material was composed of cDNA or gDNA derived from T cells, B-cell-depleted T cells, or PBMCs. The dataset comprised deeply sampled blood TCRbeta repertoires from subjects exposed to, actively infected with, or recovered from COVID-19. A freely available public database, intended as a resource for researchers studying the immune response to SARS-CoV-2, is where the repertoires were released. Samples came from the ongoing ImmuneRACE study (first 160 participants) plus 1,254 subjects from 6 global collaborators. A de-identified subject ID, COVID-19 status, age in years and sex were almost always included in the sample metadata. Where available, HLA class I and class II types were taken from metadata supplied by the sample provider and were not determined by assay-based typing.

With regard to this clone: Its antigen remains unidentified. No much larger clonotype is one base removed from it; base qualities were not supplied.

Results the study describes overall, beyond this receptor: Clinical and demographic metadata were provided uncurated, with the amount varying by source and participant.

TCRbeta CDR3 regions were amplified from genomic DNA by means of the immunoSEQ Assay, a bias-controlled multiplex PCR. The authors' pipeline ran thus. Within the assay, amplification of reference gene primers was used to estimate how many nucleated cells each sample contained. To quantify the absolute abundance of each unique TCRbeta CDR3 rearrangement, sequence reads were collapsed and filtered. For each sample, productive Simpson clonality was calculated as the square root of Simpson's diversity index over productive rearrangements. TCRdb holds this immuneACCESS table with in-frame rearrangements only. Some clones are missing; in checked studies, unresolved V genes explain under half, and the rest has no known cause. The V and J calls and the clone size are those of that table, but D and trimming were determined from the DNA. The sample contains 250,000 or so clones, over 80% of them found a single time. Jointly, the top ten make up approximately 4% of the sample.

Participants in the prospective study were enrolled through a virtual design, were aged roughly 18 to 100 years, and lived in roughly 25 United States geographic areas. In the prospective study, cohorts were assigned on the basis of participant-reported clinical history obtained from a screening survey and a study questionnaire. Mobile phlebotomists in the prospective study collected whole blood, serum and a nasopharyngeal or oropharyngeal swab from every participant. Prospective study participants could optionally give additional blood draws and questionnaires over a roughly two-month period. Prospective study blood samples were shipped either frozen or at room temperature before DNA extraction. As encoded in the germline V gene, CDR1 is MGHRA while CDR2 is YSYEKL. The CDR3 runs 17 amino acids, cysteine and phenylalanine included. Solely the CDR3 DNA is kept, with 51 bases framed from the first base. The germline V and J ends show losses of 5 bases and 3 bases respectively, and no gene match explains 9 bases of the junction.

Sequencing was carried out using PBMCs or T cells enriched from blood (not recorded which). The chain is encoded by TRBV4-1 joined to TRBJ2-7, and 14 junctional nucleotides match TRBD2. The clonotype originates from a young woman with acute COVID-19. Read as DNA, the sequence is TGCGCCAGCAGCACTCCGGGACTAGCGGGAGCTTACTACGAGCAGTACTTC. Its translation is CASSTPGLAGAYYEQYF.